These 18 T cell receptor beta chains were sequenced from one sample in a study of esophageal squamous cell carcinoma under preoperative chemotherapy. One entry per CDR3 protein results from TCRdb running MiXCR on the PCR reads. The sample includes roughly 30,000 distinct CDR3 sequences, approximately 51% of them seen just once. Time point of the sample: after preoperative PTX-NDP chemotherapy. Sampling was performed from a patient given preoperative chemotherapy. These receptors all come from a human donor with esophageal squamous cell carcinoma. The donor label of this sample is uncertain.

On this clonotype: One end of the junction does not line up with germline, which may come from a read error. The gene calls are TRBV6-1 and TRBJ2-4, with D maybe TRBD2 (5 bases). From germline, CDR1 is MNHNS and CDR2 SASEGT. This CDR3 comprises 14 residues. The CDR3 DNA is TGTGCCAGCAGGCGGGTGCTAGCCATCGATACGCAGTATTTC. As protein: CASRRVLAIDTQYF.

With respect to this clonotype: One end of the junction fails to match germline, which may point to a read error. This chain connects TRBV7-2 to TRBJ2-5, with 10 bases fitting TRBD2. This CDR3 comprises 18 residues. Germline V gene sequence: CDR1 SGHTA, CDR2 FQGNSA. The DNA of the CDR3 is TGTGCCGGCAGCTTAGGGGGAGCGGGGGGGCGGGCCAAAGAGACCCAGTACTTC. Protein: CAGSLGGAGGRAKETQYF.

This clonotype was picked up many times. J is TRBJ2-5 and V is TRBV6-4; 10 nucleotides line up with TRBD2. The J segment lost 5 bases and the V segment lost 4 bases, leaving 7 bases of the junction unmatched. There are 15 residues in the CDR3. Germline V CDR1 and CDR2: MRHNA, SNTAGT. CDR3 bases: TGTGCCAGCAGTGCCCAGCGGGGGGGCCGCGAGACCCAGTACTTC. This translates into CASSAQRGGRETQYF.

This clonotype occurred many times. The CDR3 loop reads CASSTRDRVGTDTQYF. For the CDR3, the DNA is TGTGCCAGCAGCACCCGGGACAGGGTGGGCACAGATACGCAGTATTTT. The J gene is TRBJ2-3, the V gene TRBV7-2; 9 positions agree with TRBD1. Germline CDR1 and CDR2: SGHTA and FQGNSA. CDR3 length: 16 amino acids. With 5 bases clipped from V and 1 base from J, the junction kept 7 bases outside the gene matches.

The rearrangement uses TRBV11-2 and TRBJ2-4; D remains ambiguous. The CDR3 loop spans 15 amino acids. The V gene lost 2 bases and the J gene lost 0 bases, with 8 bases spanning the gap. CDR1 is SGHAT, CDR2 FQNNGV, per germline. CDR3 DNA sequence: TGTGCCAGCAGCTTAACTCTCCTAGCCAAAAACATTCAGTACTTC. Amino acid sequence: CASSLTLLAKNIQYF.

This clonotype appeared a single time. One end of the junction fails to match germline, which may point to a read error. V usage is TRBV7-8 and J usage is TRBJ2-3, with D possibly matching TRBD2 (6 bases). From germline, CDR1 is SGHVS and CDR2 FQNEAQ. The CDR3 covers 16 residues. CDR3 DNA: TGTGCCAGCAGCCCGACGGGGAGGCGTGGCAAAAATACGCAGTATTTC. This gives the protein CASSPTGRRGKNTQYF.

The sample holds many counts of this clonotype. This chain joins TRBV7-3 and TRBJ2-5, with a possible D match to TRBD1 (6 bases). Germline CDR1 and CDR2: SGHTA and FQGTGA. The CDR3 spans 13 residues. V shed 5 bases and J shed 5 bases, with 12 bases lying between them. CDR3 sequence reads: CASSPTGWETQYF. The CDR3 bases are TGTGCCAGCAGCCCGACAGGCTGGGAGACCCAGTACTTC.

Notes on this clonotype: Germline is not matched at one junction end, which may reflect a read error. The V call is TRBV27, the J call TRBJ2-3; TRBD2 matches at 8 bases. Germline CDR1 and CDR2: MNHEY and SMNVEV (reference sequence). This CDR3 is 15 amino acids long. CDR3 amino acids: CGGRLGGKGTETQYF. The CDR3 coding sequence is TGTGGCGGGAGGCTCGGGGGTAAAGGCACAGAGACCCAGTATTTC.

This clonotype is labeled as medium-sized. The chain has TRBV6-1 and TRBJ2-3; D unclear. CDR1 MNHNS and CDR2 SASEGT come from the germline V gene. V was shortened by 4 bases and J by 1 base, with 9 bases between the two germline ends. The CDR3 loop spans 14 amino acids. The DNA of the CDR3 is TGTGCCAGCAGTGGGGGTTTCCGCACAGATACGCAGTATTTT. This gives the protein CASSGGFRTDTQYF.

The chain has TRBV6-2 or TRBV6-3 and TRBJ2-5; a weak D match, TRBD1 (6 bases). With the DNA end fitting TRBJ2-7 better, the J assignment may be wrong. The CDR3 consists of 14 residues. From germline, CDR1 is MNHEY and CDR2 SVGEGT. CDR3 loop: CASRRQGKKAEQYF. CDR3 DNA: TGTGCCAGCCGCCGGCAGGGGAAGAAAGCCGAGCAGTACTTC.

This clonotype was recorded a few times. The chain couples TRBV12-3 or TRBV12-4 to TRBJ2-7; 7 nucleotides agree with TRBD2. V was pared by 3 bases and J by 5 bases, with 13 bases of the junction left unmatched. The length of the CDR3 is 16 residues. CDR3 loop: CASSLVFRLAVHEQYF. CDR3 in DNA: TGTGCCAGCAGTTTGGTTTTTCGGCTAGCGGTCCACGAGCAGTACTTC.

The chain is built from TRBV7-2 and TRBJ2-4; the D gene is possibly TRBD1 (6 bases). Trimming took off 8 bases at V and 13 bases at J, with 24 bases between the two ends. The CDR3 has 14 residues. The V gene's germline CDR1 is SGHTA and CDR2 FQGNSA. CDR3 coding DNA: TGTGCCAGCCGCTGGGGGCTCGCCCAAGACACCCAGTACTTC. Translation: CASRWGLAQDTQYF.

This clonotype was picked up many times. The rearrangement uses TRBV7-6 and TRBJ2-1; D is undetermined. This CDR3 has 19 amino acids. Germline assignment: CDR1 SGHVS and CDR2 FNYEAQ. Trimming removed 3 bases from V and 0 bases from J, with 21 bases in between. CDR3 loop: CASSLVSHQRLTSYNEQFF. The CDR3 DNA reads as TGTGCCAGCAGCTTGGTCTCTCATCAGCGTCTAACCTCCTACAATGAGCAGTTCTTC.

In regard to this clonotype: The junction departs from germline at one end; a sequencing error may be responsible. This rearrangement joins TRBV6-1 to TRBJ2-3, with D perhaps matching TRBD1 or TRBD2 (6 bases each). The J call may be in error: the DNA end matches TRBJ2-5 better. The CDR3 runs 16 residues. The V gene's germline CDR1 is MNHNS and CDR2 SASEGT. The CDR3 is CSSSVSGGSGKDTQYF. CDR3 sequence (DNA): TGTTCCAGCAGTGTATCCGGGGGCTCTGGCAAAGATACCCAGTACTTC.

This chain connects TRBV12-3 or TRBV12-4 to TRBJ2-1; 9 nucleotides line up with TRBD1. CDR3 length: 15 amino acids. J was trimmed by 13 bases and V by 4 bases; bases with no gene match: 14. CDR3 DNA: TGTGCCAGCAGTTCCCGGGACAGGGTATTAGAGACCCAGTTCTTC. Encoded protein: CASSSRDRVLETQFF.

The V and J genes are TRBV12-3 or TRBV12-4 and TRBJ2-5, with 7 bases that match TRBD1. The CDR3 has 14 amino acids. The V gene end was trimmed by 9 bases and the J gene end by 5 bases; junction bases not matched to a gene: 12. CDR3 sequence: CASHDPGRGETQYF. The CDR3 DNA reads as TGTGCCAGTCATGACCCGGGCAGGGGGGAGACCCAGTACTTC.

This clonotype is judged medium-sized. The chain is built from TRBV7-2 and TRBJ2-1, with D perhaps matching TRBD2 (6 bases). The last part of the DNA fits TRBJ2-7 better; the J call may be wrong. Germline assignment: CDR1 SGHTA and CDR2 FQGNSA. This CDR3 contains 15 residues. CDR3 in DNA: TGTGCCAGCAGCCCAACGGCAGGGAGGTCCTACGAGCAGTACTTC. Its protein product is CASSPTAGRSYEQYF.

The chain joins TRBV5-6 to TRBJ2-1; 8 bases align to TRBD2. The J call may be incorrect, as the DNA end agrees better with TRBJ2-7. CDR3 length: 14 amino acids. The germline V gene encodes CDR1 SGHDT and CDR2 YYEEEE. DNA of the CDR3: TGTGCCAGCAGCGGAGCGGGGGCCGACAATGAGCAGTACTTC. This sequence encodes CASSGAGADNEQYF.